Listed here are 18 T cell receptor beta chains from one sample, sequenced in a study of control samples from healthy donors and cancer patients. Generated by immunoSEQ multiplex PCR, the TCRdb table keeps only in-frame clones and is missing some. In the table there are some 100,000 clones, approximately 95% of which are singletons. Material for sequencing was blood. These receptors were obtained from a man between 18 and 29 years old in good health.

The chain uses TRBV7-2 and TRBJ2-5; TRBD2 aligns across 14 bases. CDR1 is SGHTA, CDR2 FQGNSA, per germline. This CDR3 is 17 amino acids long. J was trimmed by 1 base and V by 5 bases; bases with no gene match: 6. CDR3 nucleotides: TGTGCCAGCAGCCCCCTAGGGACTAGCGGGGGCCAAGAGACCCAGTACTTC. This codes for CASSPLGTSGGQETQYF.

The V call is TRBV27, the J call TRBJ1-2, with 12 positions matching TRBD1. CDR1 and CDR2 from the germline V gene are MNHEY and SMNVEV (reference sequence). V was pared by 7 bases and J by 7 bases, with 10 bases of the junction left unmatched. This CDR3 region has 15 residues. This CDR3 is CASKNPGQGASGYTF. The CDR3 nucleotides are TGTGCCAGCAAAAATCCGGGACAGGGGGCGTCTGGCTACACCTTC.

This clone has only a few counts. The CDR3 here is CASSPPAGTNTEAFF. The CDR3 bases are TGTGCCAGCAGTCCCCCGGCAGGGACGAACACTGAAGCTTTCTTT. V is TRBV13 and J is TRBJ1-1; tentatively, D is TRBD1 (5 bases). This CDR3 contains 15 residues. V lost 6 bases, J lost 1 base, and 15 bases lay in between. The germline CDR1 and CDR2 sequences are PRHDT and FYEKMQ (reference sequence).

The V call is TRBV27, the J call TRBJ2-5; maybe TRBD1 (7 bases). The CDR3 is 15 residues long. V was clipped by 4 bases and J by 4 bases, with 16 bases between them. CDR1 MNHEY and CDR2 SMNVEV come from the germline V gene (reference sequence). CDR3 in amino acids: CASSSEGQNRETQYF. The CDR3 nucleotides are TGTGCCAGCAGTTCGGAGGGACAGAATAGAGAGACCCAGTACTTC.

This rearrangement joins TRBV18 to TRBJ2-2, with TRBD1 matching 7 bases. With V trimmed by 3 bases and J by 5 bases, 6 bases remained unmatched. CDR3 size: 15 residues. The germline CDR1 and CDR2 sequences are KGHSH and LQKENI. CDR3 residues: CASSPRTGWTGELFF. DNA for the CDR3: TGTGCCAGCTCACCGAGGACAGGTTGGACCGGGGAGCTGTTTTTT.

This clone was seen just once. The chain employs TRBV4-2 and TRBJ2-3; 11 positions match TRBD2. CDR3 length: 17 amino acids. J gave up 3 bases and V 1 base, and 6 bases lay outside the gene matches. CDR1 is LGHNA and CDR2 is YNFKEQ in the germline V gene. For the CDR3, the DNA is TGTGCCAGCAGCCAAGCCACTAGCGGGAGCGGGACAGATACGCAGTATTTT. Amino acids: CASSQATSGSGTDTQYF.

The chain is built from TRBV7-2 and TRBJ2-5, with 13 bases that match TRBD2. The V and J ends lost 4 bases and 4 bases, in that order; junction bases with no gene match: 6. Germline V gene data show CDR1 as SGHTA and CDR2 as FQGNSA. This CDR3 comprises 16 residues. The CDR3 is CASSSKTSGGRETQYF. The DNA of the CDR3 is TGTGCCAGCAGCTCTAAGACTAGCGGGGGGAGAGAGACCCAGTACTTC.

This CDR3 reads CASSTGPHDGATGELFF. CDR3 nucleotide sequence: TGTGCCAGCAGCACGGGACCTCACGACGGGGCCACCGGGGAGCTGTTTTTT. The chain recombines TRBV5-4 with TRBJ2-2; D might be TRBD1 or TRBD2, each matching 5 bases. The germline CDR1 and CDR2 sequences are SGHNT and YYREEE (reference sequence). The CDR3 spans 17 residues. V was cut by 4 bases and J by 4 bases, with 20 bases left in between.

The chain is built from TRBV6-5 and TRBJ1-4, with 7 bases that match TRBD1. The germline V gene has CDR1 MNHEY and CDR2 SVGAGI. V lost 5 bases and J lost 6; bases outside the gene matches: 3. The CDR3 is 13 residues long. CDR3: CASSRQGDEKLFF. As DNA, the CDR3 is TGTGCCAGCAGTCGACAGGGTGATGAAAAACTGTTTTTT.

This sequence joins TRBV2 and TRBJ1-2; 12 positions match TRBD1. V trimming: 5 bases; J trimming: 8 bases; junction bases outside the gene matches: 12. The CDR3 has 16 residues. Germline CDR1 is SNHLY and CDR2 is FYNNEI. For the CDR3, the DNA is TGTGCCAGCAGTAAGGGGACAGGGGGCCTCCTTAGGGGCTACACCTTC. Translating gives CASSKGTGGLLRGYTF.

The V and J genes are TRBV15 and TRBJ2-7; D is uncertain. Trimming pared 3 bases from V and 4 bases from J, leaving 10 bases between. The CDR3 is 13 amino acids. Germline V gene data show CDR1 as LNHNV and CDR2 as YYDKDF (reference sequence). Here the CDR3 DNA reads TGTGCCACCAGCAGGGATCCTACTTACGAGCAGTACTTC. As protein: CATSRDPTYEQYF.

This clone was detected only once. The gene calls are TRBV29-1 and TRBJ2-7, with 11 positions matching TRBD1. The CDR3 has 14 residues. Losses at the gene ends were 6 bases for V and 9 bases for J; bases not matched to a gene: 13. The germline V gene has CDR1 SQVTM and CDR2 ANQGSEA. In nucleotides, the CDR3 is TGCAGCGTCCAGAGTGGGACAGGGGGGGGAGTGCAGTACTTC. Residues: CSVQSGTGGGVQYF.

This clone was counted a single time. The rearrangement joins TRBV13 to TRBJ2-1, with TRBD2 matching 9 bases. V lost 5 bases to trimming and J lost 10 bases; unmatched junction nucleotides: 21. The CDR3 loop spans 18 amino acids. Germline loops: CDR1 PRHDT, CDR2 FYEKMQ (reference sequence). This CDR3 reads CASSSSDSGGRARGEQFF. CDR3 nucleotides: TGTGCCAGCAGCAGTAGCGACTCGGGCGGGAGGGCTCGCGGGGAGCAGTTCTTC. The full variable domain, with the rest looked up from reference TRBV13 and TRBJ2-1, is AAGVIQSPRHLIKEKRETATLKCYPIPRHDTVYWYQQGPGQDPQFLISFYEKMQSDKGSIPDRFSAQQFSDYHSELNMSSLELGDSALYFCASSSSDSGGRARGEQFFGPGTRLTVL.

V is TRBV7-2 and J is TRBJ1-1; the match to TRBD1 covers 7 bases. Germline-derived CDR1 and CDR2 are SGHTA and FQGNSA. This CDR3 is 15 amino acids long. Trimming took 5 bases from V and 0 from J; bases not matched to a gene: 6. The CDR3 DNA follows: TGTGCCAGCAGCCTCATAACAGGGGTGAACACTGAAGCTTTCTTT. Its protein is CASSLITGVNTEAFF.

The chain recombines TRBV6-6 with TRBJ2-4, with 7 bases matching TRBD2. The V and J ends lost 10 bases and 15 bases, in that order; junction bases with no gene match: 9. Germline V lookup: CDR1 MNHNY, CDR2 SVGAGI (reference sequence). This CDR3 region has 10 residues. CDR3 DNA sequence: TGTGCCACCCGGGGGGAGGAAATGTACTTC. This sequence encodes CATRGEEMYF.

This sequence joins TRBV19 and TRBJ1-2, with D perhaps matching TRBD1 (5 bases). The ends were cut back, 8 bases at V and 6 bases at J, with 13 bases in the middle. The V gene's germline CDR1 is LNHDA and CDR2 SQIVND (reference sequence). The CDR3 is 12 residues long. The DNA of the CDR3 is TGTGCCAGTGGACAAGGCGTGAATGGCTACACCTTC. This gives the protein CASGQGVNGYTF.

The chain employs TRBV11-3 and TRBJ2-5, with D perhaps TRBD2 (6 bases). CDR3 length: 14 amino acids. Germline V lookup: CDR1 SGHNT, CDR2 YENEEA. Between the trimmed V and J ends, which lost 1 base and 5 bases, there was a span of 11 bases. The CDR3, as DNA: TGTGCCAGCAGCTTAGGGGGGAGGAGTGAGACCCAGTACTTC. Protein sequence: CASSLGGRSETQYF.

V is TRBV2 and J is TRBJ2-2, with a possible D match to TRBD1 (6 bases). CDR3 size: 15 residues. V lost 6 bases, J lost 8 bases, and 19 bases lay in between. Per germline, CDR1 SNHLY and CDR2 FYNNEI. CDR3 nucleotide sequence: TGTGCCAGCAGGGGAGACAGGATCCTAGTGGGGGAGCTGTTTTTT. It specifies CASRGDRILVGELFF.